These 13 T cell receptor beta chains came from one sample sequenced in a study of breast tumors, draining lymph nodes, adjacent tissues (TCRdb year 2016). Receptor amplification or capture employed multiplex PCR. These reads were obtained on an Illumina HiSeq 2000. TCRdb reprocessed the public reads (quality trimming at Q25 with fastp, clone calling with MiXCR) and kept in-frame beta chains. Records with the same CDR3 protein are collapsed into one entry carrying the most frequent genes and DNA. The sample includes 150,000 to 200,000 distinct CDR3 sequences, with 25% to 40% observed a single time. 4.3% of the sample lies in the top ten. The axillary draining lymph nodes of breast cancer patients were the source of the lymph node samples. The sequenced sample consisted of axillary lymph node tissue. These receptors all come from a female donor with breast cancer. Some clones in this sample may be carry-over from other donors' samples.

The sample holds a few counts of this clonotype. This chain connects TRBV11-2 to TRBJ1-1, with 8 nucleotides matching TRBD1. The germline V gene has CDR1 SGHAT and CDR2 FQNNGV. With 4 bases clipped from V and 8 bases from J, the junction kept 3 bases outside the gene matches. The CDR3 is made up of 12 amino acids. CDR3 protein: CASSWDRREAFF. The CDR3 DNA reads TGTGCCAGCAGCTGGGACAGGAGGGAAGCTTTCTTT.

This clonotype was observed a few times. This chain joins TRBV3-2 and TRBJ2-5; no DNA check was done on the table's D call, TRBD1. TRBV3-2 corresponds to a pseudogene. This CDR3 is built from 20 residues. CDR3 sequence reads: CASSQSHYQPSGGCQETQYF. The CDR3 region has the DNA TGTGCCAGCAGCCAATCTCACTACCAACCGTCAGGGGGCTGCCAAGAGACCCAGTACTTC.

Many counts were recorded for this clonotype. The CDR3 spells CASSPPVLGDTQYF. CDR3 DNA sequence: TGTGCCAGCTCACCACCTGTCCTAGGAGATACGCAGTATTTT. The gene calls are TRBV18 and TRBJ2-3; D remains unclear. This CDR3 is built from 14 residues. Trimming took off 0 bases at V and 5 bases at J, with 9 bases between the two ends. Germline CDR1 and CDR2: KGHSH and LQKENI.

This clonotype was detected only once. The gene calls are TRBV11-2 and TRBJ1-3; D not resolved. The CDR3 is 11 amino acids. V gave up 0 bases and J gave up 14 bases, with 8 bases separating them. Germline V gene lookup returns CDR1 SGHAT and CDR2 FQNNGV. CDR3 sequence reads: CASSLDRRVYF. The CDR3 nucleotides read TGTGCCAGCAGCTTAGATCGACGGGTATATTTT.

This clonotype turned up a few times. The rearrangement uses TRBV15 and TRBJ1-1; D ambiguous. This CDR3 is built from 15 residues. The V gene's germline CDR1 is LNHNV and CDR2 YYDKDF (reference sequence). The V end lost 0 bases, the J end lost 4 bases, and 12 bases lay between the germline ends. This chain's CDR3 is CATSREHGIVTEAFF. As DNA, the CDR3 is TGTGCCACCAGCAGAGAACACGGAATAGTCACTGAAGCTTTCTTT.

This clonotype showed up many times. The J gene is TRBJ2-2, the V gene TRBV12-3 or TRBV12-4; D remains ambiguous. The V gene lost 6 bases and the J gene lost 6 bases, with 11 bases spanning the gap. CDR3 length: 13 amino acids. The CDR3 DNA reads TGTGCCAGCAGGGATAGCCCCTCCGGGGAGCTGTTTTTT. Encoded protein: CASRDSPSGELFF.

On this clonotype: Being one base from a much bigger clone, this may be a read error. The rearrangement links TRBV5-5 to TRBJ2-5; 8 positions agree with TRBD1. The CDR3 sequence is 16 residues long. After removal of 0 bases from V and 9 bases from J, the junction contained 13 bases not matched to a gene. Germline V CDR1 and CDR2: SGHKS, YYEKEE (reference sequence). CDR3 DNA: TGTGCCAGCAGCTTGGAACCGACAGGGGCGGTGGAGGCCCAGTACTTC. Translation: CASSLEPTGAVEAQYF.

CDR3 amino acids: CASSTLPGRLSSYNSPLHF. The DNA for the CDR3 is TGTGCCAGCAGTACCTTACCGGGACGGCTAAGCTCCTATAATTCACCCCTCCACTTT. V usage is TRBV12-3 or TRBV12-4 and J usage is TRBJ1-6, with a weak D call TRBD1 (5 bases). V was cut by 5 bases and J by 0 bases, with 20 bases left in between. The CDR3 runs 19 residues.

J is TRBJ2-1 and V is TRBV5-4, with TRBD1 as a possible D gene (5 bases). The CDR3 sequence is 13 residues long. CDR1 and CDR2 (germline): SGHNT, YYREEE (reference sequence). Written as DNA, the CDR3 is TGTGCGTACCAGGACAAAGGGGACAATGAGCAGTTCTTC. Protein sequence: CAYQDKGDNEQFF.

With respect to this clonotype: No conserved phenylalanine or tryptophan ends this CDR3, so it is likely a read error. It is unclear where the CDR3 begins or ends on the DNA, so no DNA is shown, and the CDR3 is as TCRdb lists it. The genes are TRBV7-2 and TRBJ1-6. Termini included, the CDR3 measures 10 amino acids. CDR1 and CDR2 from the germline V gene are SGHTA and FQGNSA. The CDR3: CASSLDTLLS.

The rearrangement links TRBV29-1 to TRBJ2-1; tentatively, D is TRBD1 or TRBD2 (5 bases each). V lost 7 bases and J lost 2, with 15 bases in between. Germline V gives CDR1 SQVTM, CDR2 ANQGSEA. The CDR3 contains 14 residues. As DNA, the CDR3 is TGCAGCGCCCAGTCCAGGGACGCCTACAATGAGCAGTTCTTC. This translates into CSAQSRDAYNEQFF.

This clonotype was counted at least ten times. The CDR3 DNA reads as TGTGCCATCAGTGAGCTGGGCGGGCAGTTCTTC. It specifies CAISELGGQFF. V and J are TRBV10-3 and TRBJ2-1; D is uncertain. Trimming took off 2 bases at V and 12 bases at J, with 8 bases between the two ends. Germline V lookup: CDR1 ENHRY, CDR2 SYGVKD. The CDR3 contains 11 residues.

This clonotype was observed a few times. A read error may be the cause here, since a much bigger clone is one base away. The genes are TRBV4-2 and TRBJ1-2, with D unclear. Trimming took 8 bases from V and 1 from J, leaving 14 bases between them. This CDR3 has 14 residues. Germline CDR1 and CDR2: LGHNA and YNFKEQ. The CDR3 is CASGRSGDNYGYTF. CDR3 bases: TGTGCCAGCGGCCGATCGGGAGATAACTATGGCTACACCTTC.